Below, 5 T cell receptor beta chains from the same sample are listed, as sequenced in a study of graft-versus-host responses after intestinal transplantation (dated by TCRdb to 2020 to 2022). The library was obtained by the immunoSEQ multiplex PCR assay. In TCRdb, the immuneACCESS table is reduced to in-frame sequences with V and J assigned. These tables do not hold every clone; where another copy was compared, an unresolved V gene accounts for under half, and the others remain unexplained. This sample is represented by about 96,000 clones; more than 85% of them were singletons. Around 0.18% of the sample is taken by the ten largest. Explained via the paper, the time point label denotes: cells obtained before transplantation from donor or recipient. Their recognized antigens are unknown. This specimen consisted of unstimulated CD4+ T cells sorted from spleen or lymph node cells, obtained before intestinal transplant. The receptor source for this set is a human donor who received an intestinal transplant.

The chain carries TRBV7-9 and TRBJ1-6; no clear D gene. V dropped 7 bases and J dropped 9 bases, with 16 bases sitting between them. The germline V gene encodes CDR1 SEHNR and CDR2 FQNEAQ (reference sequence). This CDR3 has 14 amino acids. CDR3 nucleotide sequence: TGTGCCAGCACCAGGAGGGAGTTCGGTTCACCCCTCCACTTT. It is translated as CASTRREFGSPLHF. Full variable domain (missing parts from reference TRBV7-9 and TRBJ1-6): DTGVSQNPRHKITKRGQNVTFRCDPISEHNRLYWYRQTLGQGPEFLTYFQNEAQLEKSRLLSDRFSAERPKGSFSTLEIQRTEQGDSAMYLCASTRREFGSPLHFGNGTRLTVT.

The V call is TRBV30, the J call TRBJ1-1; 7 nucleotides line up with TRBD1. V trimming: 2 bases; J trimming: 1 base; junction bases outside the gene matches: 4. The length of the CDR3 is 14 residues. The V gene's germline CDR1 is GTSNPN and CDR2 SVGIG (reference sequence). CDR3 in DNA: TGTGCCTGGAGTAAGGGACAGAAGAACACTGAAGCTTTCTTT. Protein product: CAWSKGQKNTEAFF.

The rearrangement joins TRBV25-1 to TRBJ1-2, with 10 nucleotides matching TRBD1. This CDR3 is built from 15 residues. The germline V gene has CDR1 MGHDK and CDR2 SYGVNS. With V trimmed by 5 bases and J by 9 bases, 12 bases remained unmatched. DNA for the CDR3: TGTGCCAGCAGTACGTTGTCGACAGGGGGCGGGAGCTACACCTTC. This encodes CASSTLSTGGGSYTF.

The chain is built from TRBV5-4 and TRBJ1-2; TRBD1 agrees at 9 bases. CDR3 size: 15 residues. V lost 4 bases, J lost 2 bases, and 6 bases stayed unmatched. Germline values: CDR1 SGHNT, CDR2 YYREEE (reference sequence). Here the CDR3 reads CASSLGTGKNYGYTF. The CDR3, as DNA: TGTGCCAGCAGCCTAGGGACAGGGAAAAACTATGGCTACACCTTC.

The V call is TRBV5-4, the J call TRBJ2-2; D not resolved. The CDR3 has 14 residues. Germline lookup yields CDR1 SGHNT and CDR2 YYREEE (reference sequence). V shed 4 bases and J shed 1 base, with 8 bases lying between them. The CDR3 loop reads CASSIQLNTGELFF. The CDR3 nucleotides read TGTGCCAGCAGCATCCAACTGAACACCGGGGAGCTGTTTTTT.